This T cell receptor beta chain came from a study of neurological immune-mediated disorders. The study, taken as a whole, reports: It was the repertoires of 18 of 34 multiple sclerosis patients that phylogenetic grouping placed in one related-CDR3 cluster, which is a possible signature.

The length of the CDR3 is 16 residues. CDR1 is SGHRS and CDR2 is YFSETQ in the germline V gene. Trimming left V 1 base short and J 5 bases short, with 18 bases between. This clonotype was recorded at least ten times. The target antigen is unknown. A single run covered 15-18 subjects with over 160 million TCR-beta sequences. TCRdb processed the 5' RACE reads anew with MiXCR; each CDR3 protein has one entry. The repertoire holds around 58,000 distinct CDR3 sequences, with under 3.5% as singletons. The sample was PBMCs. The TCR was taken from a woman aged 55-70 years with multiple sclerosis. This chain connects TRBV5-1 to TRBJ2-5, with a weak D call TRBD2 (6 bases). The CDR3 loop is CASSLTGMTRGETQYF. The DNA of the CDR3 is TGCGCCAGCAGCTTGACCGGGATGACACGGGGGGAGACCCAGTACTTC.